This T cell receptor (beta chain) was identified during a study of T cells in Graves' hyperthyroidism and ophthalmopathy. Germline CDR1 SGHAT, CDR2 FQNNGV. This CDR3 has 17 amino acids. V was shortened by 1 base and J by 4 bases, with 18 bases between the two germline ends. This clonotype occurred many times. What it binds is not known. Amplification of TCR beta CDR3 regions used RNA as the template. TCR CDR3 underwent first-round RT-PCR with the HTBI primer set. One entry per CDR3 protein results from TCRdb running MiXCR on the multiplex PCR reads. This repertoire shows approximately 620,000 distinct CDR3 sequences, roughly 16% found once; its top ten account for under 3.5%. Findings and limits, study-wide: Onset of ophthalmopathy came a median 6.5 months after the model predicted it. Most expanded thyroid clonotypes above 0.001 recurred in blood.

What was sequenced was blood. This receptor was obtained from a woman between 35 and 50 years old with Graves' ophthalmopathy. V gene TRBV11-2 combines with J gene TRBJ2-3; D unresolved. The CDR3: CASSLVSGVDGADTQYF. In DNA, the CDR3 is TGTGCCAGCAGCTTAGTAAGTGGTGTAGACGGAGCAGATACGCAGTATTTT.